This T cell receptor (beta chain) appears in the sequencing data of a study of cytomegalovirus exposure and HLA in healthy donors. The PCR ran on 60 Vbeta and 13 Jbeta primers. Produced via immunoSEQ multiplex PCR; TCRdb's table is partial and in-frame only. This table holds fewer than 110,000 clones, approximately 76% found once. The germline V gene encodes CDR1 LNHNV and CDR2 YYDKDF (reference sequence). J gave up 1 base and V 0 bases, and 2 bases lay outside the gene matches. The CDR3 sequence is 17 residues long. This clone was seen once. This TCR was sampled from a man aged 18 to 35 in good health and CMV-seronegative. The chain employs TRBV15 and TRBJ2-5, with 13 bases identical to TRBD2. Sequences were obtained from PBMCs. CDR3 in amino acids: CATSRERTSGGQETQYF. The DNA for the CDR3 is TGTGCCACCAGCAGAGAAAGGACTAGCGGGGGCCAAGAGACCCAGTACTTC.